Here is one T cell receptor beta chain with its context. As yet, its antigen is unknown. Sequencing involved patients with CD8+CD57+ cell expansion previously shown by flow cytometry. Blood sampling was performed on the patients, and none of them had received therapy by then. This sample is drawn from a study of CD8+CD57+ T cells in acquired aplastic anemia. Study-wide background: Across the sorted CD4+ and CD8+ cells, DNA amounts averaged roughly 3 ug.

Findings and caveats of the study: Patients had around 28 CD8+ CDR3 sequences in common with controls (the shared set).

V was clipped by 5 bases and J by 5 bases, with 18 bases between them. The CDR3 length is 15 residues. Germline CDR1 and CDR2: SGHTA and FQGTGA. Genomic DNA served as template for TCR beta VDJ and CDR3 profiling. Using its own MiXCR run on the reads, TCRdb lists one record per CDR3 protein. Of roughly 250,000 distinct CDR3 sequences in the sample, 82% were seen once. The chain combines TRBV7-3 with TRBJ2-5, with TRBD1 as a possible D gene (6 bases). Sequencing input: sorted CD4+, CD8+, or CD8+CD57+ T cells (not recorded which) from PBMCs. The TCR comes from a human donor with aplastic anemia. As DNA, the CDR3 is TGTGCCAGCAGCGCTATGCAGGGGCCCTGGGAGACCCAGTACTTC. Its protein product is CASSAMQGPWETQYF.